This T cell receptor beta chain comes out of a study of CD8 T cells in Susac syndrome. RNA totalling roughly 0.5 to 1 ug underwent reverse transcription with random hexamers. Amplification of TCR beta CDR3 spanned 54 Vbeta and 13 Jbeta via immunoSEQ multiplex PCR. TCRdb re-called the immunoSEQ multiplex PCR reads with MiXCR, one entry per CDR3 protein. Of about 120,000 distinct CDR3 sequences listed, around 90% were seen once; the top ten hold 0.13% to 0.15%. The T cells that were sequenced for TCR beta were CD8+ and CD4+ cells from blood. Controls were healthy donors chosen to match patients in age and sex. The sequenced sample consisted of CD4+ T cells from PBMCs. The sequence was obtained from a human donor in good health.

This chain's CDR3 is CASTNSRTDEQFF. The CDR3, as DNA: TGTGCCAGCACGAACAGTCGGACAGATGAGCAGTTCTTC. The V call is TRBV2, the J call TRBJ2-1; the D gene is possibly TRBD1 (6 bases). Germline CDR1 reads SNHLY; CDR2 reads FYNNEI. The CDR3 loop spans 13 amino acids. Between the trimmed V and J ends, which lost 7 bases and 8 bases, there was a span of 15 bases.